The next 24 T cell receptor beta chains were all read from a single sample in a study of PD-L1 blockade in urothelial cancer. Data came from immunoSEQ multiplex PCR; TCRdb stores just in-frame clones and leaves some out. The sample holds around 92,000 clones, roughly 90% seen once. As for time point: pretreatment peripheral blood. The sequences come from PBMCs, collected around atezolizumab (anti-PD-L1) treatment. The receptors were sampled from a woman older than 75 with urothelial cancer.

The chain carries TRBV5-1 and TRBJ1-1, with D perhaps matching TRBD1 (5 bases). The germline CDR1 and CDR2 sequences are SGHRS and YFSETQ. There are 14 residues in the CDR3. Deletions cut 4 bases from V and 0 bases from J, with 10 bases between. This chain's CDR3 is CASSPGGMNTEAFF. CDR3 DNA sequence: TGCGCCAGCAGCCCGGGGGGGATGAACACTGAAGCTTTCTTT.

V gene TRBV28 combines with J gene TRBJ1-5; D gene unclear. Looked up from germline, CDR1 is MDHEN and CDR2 is SYDVKM. The CDR3 has 13 residues. Trimming removed 3 bases at V and 4 bases at J, with 7 bases between. The CDR3 protein is CASSFSRNQPQHF. The CDR3 DNA follows: TGTGCCAGCAGTTTTAGTCGAAATCAGCCCCAGCATTTT.

This rearrangement joins TRBV9 to TRBJ2-3; possibly TRBD1 for D (6 bases). This CDR3 has 16 amino acids. Deletions cut 0 bases from V and 0 bases from J, with 11 bases between. Germline CDR1 and CDR2: SGDLS and YYNGEE. CDR3 bases: TGTGCCAGCAGCGTAGGTGCAGGGGATAGCACAGATACGCAGTATTTT. Its protein is CASSVGAGDSTDTQYF.

This clone was seen more than once but under ten times. The chain employs TRBV28 and TRBJ1-5; 12 nucleotides align to TRBD1. CDR3 size: 15 residues. In germline, CDR1 is MDHEN, CDR2 SYDVKM. V lost 11 bases to trimming and J lost 7 bases; unmatched junction nucleotides: 12. The CDR3 here is CAHRGTGGFGQPQHF. The CDR3 coding sequence is TGTGCCCACCGGGGGACAGGGGGCTTCGGGCAGCCCCAGCATTTT.

The chain carries TRBV4-1 and TRBJ2-1; weak D call: TRBD2 (7 bases). Per germline, CDR1 MGHRA and CDR2 YSYEKL. This CDR3 has 13 residues. V lost 5 bases and J 8 bases, leaving 13 bases between the germline ends. DNA for the CDR3: TGCGCCAGCAGCAGGGGGGGGTGGGATGAGCAGTTCTTC. It encodes CASSRGGWDEQFF.

The gene calls are TRBV9 and TRBJ2-1; 12 positions match TRBD2. The V gene end was trimmed by 3 bases and the J gene end by 8 bases; junction bases not matched to a gene: 6. This CDR3 comprises 15 residues. Looked up from germline, CDR1 is SGDLS and CDR2 is YYNGEE. CDR3 amino acids: CASSERLAGGDEQFF. CDR3 nucleotide sequence: TGTGCCAGCAGCGAACGGCTAGCGGGAGGGGATGAGCAGTTCTTC.

This chain joins TRBV13 and TRBJ1-1, with D unclear. V lost 5 bases and J lost 1, with 11 bases in between. Germline V lookup: CDR1 PRHDT, CDR2 FYEKMQ (reference sequence). The CDR3 runs 14 residues. This CDR3 is CASSLTPWNTEAFF. CDR3 DNA sequence: TGTGCCAGCAGCCTAACTCCCTGGAACACTGAAGCTTTCTTT. Together with reference TRBV13 and TRBJ1-1, the CDR3 gives the full variable domain: AAGVIQSPRHLIKEKRETATLKCYPIPRHDTVYWYQQGPGQDPQFLISFYEKMQSDKGSIPDRFSAQQFSDYHSELNMSSLELGDSALYFCASSLTPWNTEAFFGQGTRLTVV.

V gene TRBV5-1 combines with J gene TRBJ2-1; TRBD2 matches 9 bases. CDR3 length equals 16 residues. With 4 bases clipped from V and 0 bases from J, the junction kept 5 bases outside the gene matches. Germline V gene sequence: CDR1 SGHRS, CDR2 YFSETQ. CDR3 nucleotide sequence: TGCGCCAGCAGCGCATTAGCGGGAGTCTCCTACAATGAGCAGTTCTTC. It is translated as CASSALAGVSYNEQFF.

This sequence joins TRBV30 and TRBJ2-3, with 10 bases matching TRBD2. The V and J ends lost 1 base and 7 bases, in that order; junction bases with no gene match: 8. Germline-derived CDR1 and CDR2 are GTSNPN and SVGIG (reference sequence). The CDR3 totals 15 residues. In DNA, the CDR3 is TGTGCCTGGAGTGCGGCTAGCGGGAGTGGAAATACGCAGTATTTT. Amino acid sequence: CAWSAASGSGNTQYF. Based on the CDR3 plus reference TRBV30 and TRBJ2-3, the full variable domain is SQTIHQWPATLVQPVGSPLSLECTVEGTSNPNLYWYRQAAGRGLQLLFYSVGIGQISSEVPQNLSASRPQDRQFILSSKKLLLSDSGFYLCAWSAASGSGNTQYFGPGTRLTVL.

V is TRBV4-2 and J is TRBJ2-5; 12 positions agree with TRBD2. This CDR3 has 19 amino acids. CDR1 and CDR2 (germline): LGHNA, YNFKEQ. V dropped 0 bases and J dropped 5; count of bases not matched to a gene: 13. For the CDR3, the DNA is TGTGCCAGCAGCCAAGATTTAAAGACTAGCGGGAGAAGGTGGGAGACCCAGTACTTC. The encoded protein is CASSQDLKTSGRRWETQYF.

This chain's CDR3 is CASSSSGQGVSDTQYF. The CDR3, as DNA: TGTGCCAGCAGCTCCTCCGGACAGGGTGTTTCAGATACGCAGTATTTT. The V call is TRBV7-6, the J call TRBJ2-3; TRBD1 matches 8 bases. This CDR3 region has 16 residues. V shed 4 bases and J 4 bases; nucleotides not matched to a gene: 10. Germline-derived CDR1 and CDR2 are SGHVS and FNYEAQ.

The chain combines TRBV28 with TRBJ2-7; the D gene is possibly TRBD1 (5 bases). The CDR3 contains 16 residues. The germline V gene has CDR1 MDHEN and CDR2 SYDVKM. V lost 10 bases, J lost 0 bases, and 22 bases lay in between. CDR3 coding DNA: TGTGCCACCCATACTTGGGGCAGCCGAACCTCCTACGAGCAGTACTTC. This gives the protein CATHTWGSRTSYEQYF. The full variable domain, rest sourced from reference TRBV28 and TRBJ2-7, is DVKVTQSSRYLVKRTGEKVFLECVQDMDHENMFWYRQDPGLGLRLIYFSYDVKMKEKGDIPEGYSVSREKKERFSLILESASTNQTSMYLCATHTWGSRTSYEQYFGPGTRLTVT.

The table lists this clone with a count of one. This chain joins TRBV19 and TRBJ2-7; perhaps TRBD2 as D (6 bases). V shed 5 bases and J shed 3 bases, with 17 bases lying between them. In germline, CDR1 is LNHDA, CDR2 SQIVND (reference sequence). The CDR3 contains 15 residues. This CDR3 reads CASSPVGRNGYEQYF. DNA of the CDR3: TGTGCCAGTAGTCCGGTTGGGAGGAACGGCTACGAGCAGTACTTC.

The rearrangement uses TRBV5-1 and TRBJ2-7, with 9 positions matching TRBD2. The germline V gene has CDR1 SGHRS and CDR2 YFSETQ. This CDR3 spans 16 amino acids. The junction had 4 bases not matched to a gene; V was cut back by 0 bases and J by 0 bases. The chain's CDR3 is CASSLVAGALSYEQYF. CDR3 DNA sequence: TGCGCCAGCAGCTTGGTAGCGGGAGCCCTCTCCTACGAGCAGTACTTC.

CDR3 loop: CASTREAGNTGELFF. The CDR3 DNA reads TGTGCCAGCACCAGGGAGGCAGGGAACACCGGGGAGCTGTTTTTT. The chain uses TRBV4-2 and TRBJ2-2; TRBD2 might be the D (6 bases). Trimming removed 7 bases from V and 1 base from J, with 13 bases in between. Germline V gene sequence: CDR1 LGHNA, CDR2 YNFKEQ. This CDR3 comprises 15 residues.

The V gene is TRBV19, the J gene TRBJ1-4, with TRBD1 identical over 9 bases. The germline V gene has CDR1 LNHDA and CDR2 SQIVND (reference sequence). CDR3 length: 19 residues. With 5 bases clipped from V and 5 bases from J, the junction kept 18 bases outside the gene matches. CDR3 coding DNA: TGTGCCAGTAGTTCGTCGCCGGGACAGGGTTTTAGAGCAAATGAAAAACTGTTTTTT. Protein: CASSSSPGQGFRANEKLFF.

The CDR3 DNA sequence: TGTGCCAGTAGTAGCGCTAGCGGAAAAGAGACCCAGTACTTC. Its translation is CASSSASGKETQYF. The chain joins TRBV19 to TRBJ2-5; 7 bases align to TRBD2. The CDR3 is 14 amino acids. J was trimmed by 3 bases and V by 4 bases; bases with no gene match: 5. Germline V CDR1 and CDR2: LNHDA, SQIVND (reference sequence).

The V gene is TRBV11-2, the J gene TRBJ1-2; the match to TRBD1 covers 8 bases. Germline values: CDR1 SGHAT, CDR2 FQNNGV. Trimming cost V 3 bases and J 6 bases; bases outside gene matches: 6. The CDR3 consists of 14 residues. CDR3 in amino acids: CASSFQGAENGYTF. The CDR3 region has the DNA TGTGCCAGCAGCTTCCAGGGGGCAGAGAATGGCTACACCTTC.

This clone came up a few times. J is TRBJ1-5 and V is TRBV10-3, with D unclear. Germline V gene data show CDR1 as ENHRY and CDR2 as SYGVKD. Trimming cost V 3 bases and J 0 bases, with 3 bases left between them. The CDR3 covers 13 residues. CDR3: CAISDNSNQPQHF. For the CDR3, the DNA is TGTGCCATCAGTGACAATAGCAATCAGCCCCAGCATTTT.

The chain uses TRBV7-7 and TRBJ2-5, with a weak D call TRBD2 (6 bases). Germline V lookup: CDR1 SSHAT, CDR2 FNYEAQ (reference sequence). Trimming took off 5 bases at V and 2 bases at J, with 15 bases between the two ends. The CDR3 runs 15 residues. The CDR3 DNA is TGTGCCAGCAGCCGAGGGCTTGCGGGACAAGAGACCCAGTACTTC. It is translated as CASSRGLAGQETQYF.

This clone was seen just once. CDR3 bases: TGTGCCAGCAGTTTGGACAGCCCCTACGAGCAGTACTTC. As protein: CASSLDSPYEQYF. The chain carries TRBV28 and TRBJ2-7, with D perhaps matching TRBD1 (6 bases). Germline V gene data show CDR1 as MDHEN and CDR2 as SYDVKM. The CDR3 loop spans 13 amino acids. Trimming pared 3 bases from V and 2 bases from J, leaving 8 bases between.

This clone was seen a single time. The chain employs TRBV27 and TRBJ2-7; TRBD1 aligns across 8 bases. Trimming removed 10 bases from V and 7 bases from J; junction bases left unmatched: 12. Germline V lookup: CDR1 MNHEY, CDR2 SMNVEV (reference sequence). This CDR3 spans 13 amino acids. CDR3: CATLGTGKGEQYF. Written as DNA, the CDR3 is TGTGCCACCCTAGGGACAGGAAAAGGGGAGCAGTACTTC.

The V and J genes are TRBV28 and TRBJ1-2; the D gene is possibly TRBD1 (6 bases). This CDR3 is 13 amino acids long. V lost 5 bases and J lost 8, with 15 bases in between. Germline V gene sequence: CDR1 MDHEN, CDR2 SYDVKM. This CDR3 is CASSLRDNRGYTF. DNA for the CDR3: TGTGCCAGCAGTCTACGGGACAACCGGGGCTACACCTTC.

V is TRBV5-1 and J is TRBJ1-3; 7 bases agree with TRBD1. CDR1 and CDR2 (germline): SGHRS, YFSETQ. V lost 2 bases to trimming and J lost 8 bases; unmatched junction nucleotides: 4. The CDR3 loop spans 13 amino acids. This CDR3 reads CASSLTGEDTIYF. The CDR3 bases are TGCGCCAGCAGCTTAACAGGGGAGGACACCATATATTTT.